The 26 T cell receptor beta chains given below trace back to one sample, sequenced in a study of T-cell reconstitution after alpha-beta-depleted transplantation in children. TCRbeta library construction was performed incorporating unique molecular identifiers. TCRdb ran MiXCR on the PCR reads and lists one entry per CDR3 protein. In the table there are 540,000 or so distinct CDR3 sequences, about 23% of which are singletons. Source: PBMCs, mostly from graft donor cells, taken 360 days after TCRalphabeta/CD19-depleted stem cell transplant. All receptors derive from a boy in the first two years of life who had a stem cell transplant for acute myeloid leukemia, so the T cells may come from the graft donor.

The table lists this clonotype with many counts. CDR3 amino acids: CASSVDPPSSGYTDTQYF. DNA for the CDR3: TGTGCCAGCAGCGTAGACCCACCGTCTAGCGGGTACACAGATACGCAGTATTTT. J is TRBJ2-3 and V is TRBV9, with 8 bases lining up with TRBD2. This CDR3 is 18 amino acids long. The V segment lost 0 bases and the J segment 2 bases; nucleotides outside the gene matches: 11. The germline CDR1 and CDR2 sequences are SGDLS and YYNGEE. Looking up the rest from reference TRBV9 and TRBJ2-3 gives the full variable domain: DSGVTQTPKHLITATGQRVTLRCSPRSGDLSVYWYQQSLDQGLQFLIQYYNGEERAKGNILERFSAQQFPDLHSELNLSSLELGDSALYFCASSVDPPSSGYTDTQYFGPGTRLTVL.

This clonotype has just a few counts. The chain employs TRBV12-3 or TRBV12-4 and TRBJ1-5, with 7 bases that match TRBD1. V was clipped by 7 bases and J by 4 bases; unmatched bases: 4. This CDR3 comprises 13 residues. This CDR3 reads CASNPQGNQPQHF. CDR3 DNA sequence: TGTGCCAGCAACCCACAGGGGAATCAGCCCCAGCATTTT.

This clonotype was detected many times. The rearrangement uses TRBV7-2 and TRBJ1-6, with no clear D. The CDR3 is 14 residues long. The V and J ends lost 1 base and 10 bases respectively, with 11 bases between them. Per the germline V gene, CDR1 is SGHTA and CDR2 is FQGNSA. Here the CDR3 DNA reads TGTGCCAGCAGCTTAGTGTCACAGATCTCACCCCTCCACTTT. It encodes CASSLVSQISPLHF.

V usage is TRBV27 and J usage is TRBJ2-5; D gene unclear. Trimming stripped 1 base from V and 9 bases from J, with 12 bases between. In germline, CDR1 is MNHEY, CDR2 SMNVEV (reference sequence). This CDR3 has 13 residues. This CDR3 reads CASSLLATGAQYF. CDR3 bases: TGTGCCAGCAGTTTATTGGCTACTGGGGCCCAGTACTTC.

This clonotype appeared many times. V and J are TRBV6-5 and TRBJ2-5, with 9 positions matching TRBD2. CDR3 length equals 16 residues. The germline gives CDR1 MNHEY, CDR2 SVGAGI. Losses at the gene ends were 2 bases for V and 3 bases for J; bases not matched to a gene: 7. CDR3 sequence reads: CASSYKAGGDEETQYF. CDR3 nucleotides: TGTGCCAGCAGTTACAAAGCGGGGGGTGATGAAGAGACCCAGTACTTC.

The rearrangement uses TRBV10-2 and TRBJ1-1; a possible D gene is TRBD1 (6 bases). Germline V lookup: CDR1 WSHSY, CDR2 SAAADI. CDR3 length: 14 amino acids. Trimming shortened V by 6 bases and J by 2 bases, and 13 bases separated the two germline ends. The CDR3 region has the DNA TGCGCCAGCAGAGGGACAAGACTCAACACTGAAGCTTTCTTT. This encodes CASRGTRLNTEAFF.

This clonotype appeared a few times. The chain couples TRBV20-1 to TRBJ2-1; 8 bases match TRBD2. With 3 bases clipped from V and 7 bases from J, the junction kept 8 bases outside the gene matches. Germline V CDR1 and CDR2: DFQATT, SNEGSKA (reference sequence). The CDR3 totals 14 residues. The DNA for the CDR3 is TGCAGTGCTAGGCGCGGGGGGACGGGGAATGAGCAGTTCTTC. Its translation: CSARRGGTGNEQFF.

The CDR3 DNA follows: TGTGCCAGCAGTTTCTCAGTGAACACTGAAGCTTTCTTT. Residues: CASSFSVNTEAFF. V gene TRBV27 combines with J gene TRBJ1-1; no firm D call. The germline CDR1 and CDR2 sequences are MNHEY and SMNVEV (reference sequence). The CDR3 loop spans 13 amino acids. V lost 3 bases to trimming and J lost 0 bases, with 5 bases between them.

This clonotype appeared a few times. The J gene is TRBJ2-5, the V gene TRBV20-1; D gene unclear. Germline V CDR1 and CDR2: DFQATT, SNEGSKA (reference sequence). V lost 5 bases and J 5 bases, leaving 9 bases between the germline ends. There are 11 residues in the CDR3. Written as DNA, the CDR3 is TGCAGTGCTGGTTATGGGGAGACCCAGTACTTC. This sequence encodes CSAGYGETQYF.

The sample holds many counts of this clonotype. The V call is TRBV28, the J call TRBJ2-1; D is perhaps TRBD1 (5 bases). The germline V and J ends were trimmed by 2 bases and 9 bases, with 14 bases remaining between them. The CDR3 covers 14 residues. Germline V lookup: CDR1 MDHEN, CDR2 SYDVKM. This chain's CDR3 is CASSLRGHTGEQFF. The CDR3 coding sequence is TGTGCCAGCAGTTTACGCGGACACACCGGTGAGCAGTTCTTC.

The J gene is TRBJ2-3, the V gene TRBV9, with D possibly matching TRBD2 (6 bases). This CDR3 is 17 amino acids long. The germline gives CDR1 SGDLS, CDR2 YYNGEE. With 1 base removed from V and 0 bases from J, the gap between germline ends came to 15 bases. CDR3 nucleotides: TGTGCCAGCAGCGTACTCGGGACTGCATCTAGCACAGATACGCAGTATTTT. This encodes CASSVLGTASSTDTQYF.

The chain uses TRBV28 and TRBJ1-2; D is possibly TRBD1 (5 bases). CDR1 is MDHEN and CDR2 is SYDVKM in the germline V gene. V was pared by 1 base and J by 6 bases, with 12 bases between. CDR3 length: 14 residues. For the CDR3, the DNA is TGTGCCAGCAGTTTATTGAGGGGTGAGGATGGCTACACCTTC. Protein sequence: CASSLLRGEDGYTF.

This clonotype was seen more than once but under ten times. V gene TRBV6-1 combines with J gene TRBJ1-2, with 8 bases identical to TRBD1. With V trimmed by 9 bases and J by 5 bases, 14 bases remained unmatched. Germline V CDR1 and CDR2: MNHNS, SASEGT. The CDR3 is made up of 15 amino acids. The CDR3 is CASSKDRGINYGYTF. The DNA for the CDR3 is TGTGCCAGTTCCAAAGACAGGGGAATAAATTATGGCTACACCTTC.

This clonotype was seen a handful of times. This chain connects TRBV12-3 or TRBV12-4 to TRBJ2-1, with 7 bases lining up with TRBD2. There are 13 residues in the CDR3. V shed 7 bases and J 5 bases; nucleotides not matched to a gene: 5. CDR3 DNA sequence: TGTGCCAGCACCCTGGGAGGGGACAATGAGCAGTTCTTC. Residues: CASTLGGDNEQFF.

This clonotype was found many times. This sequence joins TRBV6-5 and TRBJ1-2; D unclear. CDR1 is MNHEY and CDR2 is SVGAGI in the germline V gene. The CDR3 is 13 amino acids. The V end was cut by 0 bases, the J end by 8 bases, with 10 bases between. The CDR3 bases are TGTGCCAGCAGTTACTCCGGCAGAACAGGCTACACCTTC. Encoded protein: CASSYSGRTGYTF.

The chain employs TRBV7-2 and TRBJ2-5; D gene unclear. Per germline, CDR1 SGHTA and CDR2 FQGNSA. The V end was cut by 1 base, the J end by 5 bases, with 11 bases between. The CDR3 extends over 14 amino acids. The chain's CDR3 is CASSLGRYGETQYF. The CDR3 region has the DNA TGTGCCAGCAGCTTAGGCAGATATGGGGAGACCCAGTACTTC.

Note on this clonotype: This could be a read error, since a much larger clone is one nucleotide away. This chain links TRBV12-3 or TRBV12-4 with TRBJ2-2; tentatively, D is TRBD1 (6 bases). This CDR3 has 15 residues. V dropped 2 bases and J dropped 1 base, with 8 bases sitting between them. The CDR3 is CASSLWDKNTGELFF. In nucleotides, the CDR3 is TGTGCCAGCAGTTTATGGGACAAGAACACCGGGGAGCTGTTTTTT.

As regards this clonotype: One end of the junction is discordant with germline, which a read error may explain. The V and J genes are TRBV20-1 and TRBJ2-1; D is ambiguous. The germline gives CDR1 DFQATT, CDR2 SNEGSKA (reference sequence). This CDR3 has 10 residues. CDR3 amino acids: CSASGNEQIF. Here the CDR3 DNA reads TGCAGTGCTAGCGGCAATGAGCAGATCTTC.

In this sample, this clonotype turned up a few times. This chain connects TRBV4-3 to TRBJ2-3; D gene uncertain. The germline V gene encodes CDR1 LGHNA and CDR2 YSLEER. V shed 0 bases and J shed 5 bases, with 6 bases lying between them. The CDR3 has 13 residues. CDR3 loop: CASSQESKDTQYF. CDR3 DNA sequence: TGCGCCAGCAGCCAAGAGTCTAAAGATACGCAGTATTTT.

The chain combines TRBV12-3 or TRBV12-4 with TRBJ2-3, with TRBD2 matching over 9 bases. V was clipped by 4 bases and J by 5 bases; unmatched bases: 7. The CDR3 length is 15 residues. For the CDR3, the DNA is TGTGCCAGCAGTTCCGGGACTAGCTTAGTAGATACGCAGTATTTT. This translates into CASSSGTSLVDTQYF.

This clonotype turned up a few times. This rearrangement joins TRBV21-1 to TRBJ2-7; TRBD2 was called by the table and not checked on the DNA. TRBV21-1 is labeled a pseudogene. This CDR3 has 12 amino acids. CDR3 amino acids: CASRGPSYEQYF. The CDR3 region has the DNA TGTGCCAGCAGGGGCCCCTCCTACGAGCAGTACTTC.

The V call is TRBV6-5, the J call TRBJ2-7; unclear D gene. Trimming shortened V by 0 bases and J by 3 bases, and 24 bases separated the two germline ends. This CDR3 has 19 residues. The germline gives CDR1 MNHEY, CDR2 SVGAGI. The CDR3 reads CASSYSGWTSRAKFYEQYF. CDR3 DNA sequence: TGTGCCAGCAGTTACTCGGGGTGGACCTCGCGCGCAAAATTCTACGAGCAGTACTTC.

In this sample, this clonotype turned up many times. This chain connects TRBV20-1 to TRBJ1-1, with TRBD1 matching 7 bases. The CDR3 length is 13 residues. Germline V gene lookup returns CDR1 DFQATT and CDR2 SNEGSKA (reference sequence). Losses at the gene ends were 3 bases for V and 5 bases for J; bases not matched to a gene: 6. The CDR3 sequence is CSASPGGWTEAFF. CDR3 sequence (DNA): TGCAGTGCTAGTCCAGGGGGATGGACTGAAGCTTTCTTT.

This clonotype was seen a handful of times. The CDR3 DNA is TGCAGTGCTAGAGATCAACGGGACAGGGGAATGTACGAGCAGTACTTC. This translates into CSARDQRDRGMYEQYF. The rearrangement links TRBV20-1 to TRBJ2-7; 10 bases align to TRBD1. CDR3 size: 16 residues. Unmatched junction bases numbered 9, after V lost 0 bases and J lost 4 bases. Germline V gives CDR1 DFQATT, CDR2 SNEGSKA (reference sequence).

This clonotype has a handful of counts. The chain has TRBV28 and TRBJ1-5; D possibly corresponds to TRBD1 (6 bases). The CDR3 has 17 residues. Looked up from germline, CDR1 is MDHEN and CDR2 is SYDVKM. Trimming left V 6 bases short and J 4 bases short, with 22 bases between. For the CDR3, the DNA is TGTGCCAGCAGCCTTTTGGGGGGGGGGCGTCGGAATCAGCCCCAGCATTTT. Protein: CASSLLGGGRRNQPQHF.

The DNA of the CDR3 is TGTGCCAGCAGCCCTAGCGGGGGGCAGATCGGGGAGCTGTTTTTT. This sequence encodes CASSPSGGQIGELFF. The chain links TRBV7-9 to TRBJ2-2; TRBD2 matches at 11 bases. V was clipped by 5 bases and J by 7 bases; unmatched bases: 6. This CDR3 has 15 amino acids. CDR1 SEHNR and CDR2 FQNEAQ come from the germline V gene (reference sequence).